Following are 22 T cell receptor beta chains from one sample sequenced in a study of cytomegalovirus exposure and HLA in healthy donors. The PCR contained 60 Vbeta and 13 Jbeta primers. The table came from immunoSEQ multiplex PCR; TCRdb's copy has only in-frame clones and leaves some out. The sample has some 130,000 clones; approximately 82% are singletons. The sample consisted of PBMCs. The receptors originated from a female donor in good health and CMV-seronegative.

This chain joins TRBV20-1 and TRBJ2-5; TRBD1 might be the D (6 bases). The tail of the sequence fits TRBJ2-7 better, so the J call may be wrong. CDR3 length: 11 residues. Germline V gene sequence: CDR1 DFQATT, CDR2 SNEGSKA (reference sequence). The CDR3 loop is CSARQGYEQYF. The DNA for the CDR3 is TGCAGTGCTAGACAGGGGTACGAGCAGTACTTC.

The chain couples TRBV12-2 to TRBJ1-4. TRBV12-2 counts as a pseudogene. The CDR3 sequence is 16 residues long. In nucleotides, the CDR3 is TGTGCAAGTCGCTTAGGGGGGAGGAGGGGATGGGAAAAACTGTTTTTT. This codes for CASRLGGRRGWEKLFF.

The J gene is TRBJ2-5, the V gene TRBV5-1, with 8 bases matching TRBD1. The J call is uncertain, as TRBJ2-7 better fits the DNA end. The CDR3 has 14 residues. Per germline, CDR1 SGHRS and CDR2 YFSETQ. The DNA for the CDR3 is TGCGCCAGCAGCTCGACAGGGGACGGATACGAGCAGTACTTC. Its translation: CASSSTGDGYEQYF.

The chain links TRBV11-2 to TRBJ2-7, with 11 bases that match TRBD2. The germline CDR1 and CDR2 sequences are SGHAT and FQNNGV. The CDR3 consists of 16 residues. The V and J ends lost 2 bases and 0 bases, in that order; junction bases with no gene match: 3. The CDR3 coding sequence is TGTGCCAGCAGCTTATGGACTAGCGGGTCCTCCTACGAGCAGTACTTC. It yields the protein CASSLWTSGSSYEQYF.

The chain joins TRBV5-1 to TRBJ1-3; possibly TRBD1 for D (6 bases). CDR1 SGHRS and CDR2 YFSETQ come from the germline V gene. CDR3 length: 16 amino acids. V was cut by 2 bases and J by 0 bases, with 12 bases left in between. DNA for the CDR3: TGCGCCAGCAGCTTACAGGGATTGGGCTCTGGAAACACCATATATTTT. It codes for CASSLQGLGSGNTIYF.

In this sample, this clone turned up once. The CDR3 nucleotides read TGTGCCTGGAGTGTATTAGGGAGAGAGACCCAGTACTTC. Amino acid sequence: CAWSVLGRETQYF. This sequence joins TRBV30 and TRBJ2-5, with a weak D call TRBD2 (5 bases). Germline loops: CDR1 GTSNPN, CDR2 SVGIG (reference sequence). This CDR3 has 13 amino acids. V shed 0 bases and J shed 4 bases, with 9 bases lying between them.

The chain links TRBV7-2 to TRBJ1-1; possible D gene TRBD1, 6 bases. Deletions cut 1 base from V and 3 bases from J, with 15 bases between. CDR3 length: 16 residues. Per the germline V gene, CDR1 is SGHTA and CDR2 is FQGNSA. CDR3 in amino acids: CASSLVWGLGDTEAFF. The DNA of the CDR3 is TGTGCCAGCAGCTTAGTCTGGGGGCTGGGTGACACTGAAGCTTTCTTT.

The V gene is TRBV5-1, the J gene TRBJ2-1, with D possibly matching TRBD2 (5 bases). The CDR3 length is 14 residues. Germline values: CDR1 SGHRS, CDR2 YFSETQ. Trimming shortened V by 3 bases and J by 9 bases, and 16 bases separated the two germline ends. The CDR3 nucleotides are TGCGCCAGCAGCTCCCGGGATACTGTAGGTGAGCAGTTCTTC. It translates to CASSSRDTVGEQFF. Based on the CDR3 plus reference TRBV5-1 and TRBJ2-1, the full variable domain is KAGVTQTPRYLIKTRGQQVTLSCSPISGHRSVSWYQQTPGQGLQFLFEYFSETQRNKGNFPGRFSGRQFSNSRSEMNVSTLELGDSALYLCASSSRDTVGEQFFGPGTRLTVL.

The V call is TRBV5-4, the J call TRBJ2-2; tentative D call: TRBD2 (5 bases). Trimming pared 4 bases from V and 2 bases from J, leaving 12 bases between. Per germline, CDR1 SGHNT and CDR2 YYREEE (reference sequence). CDR3 length equals 15 residues. Here the CDR3 reads CASSRTRANTGELFF. The CDR3 nucleotides read TGTGCCAGCAGCAGAACGCGGGCCAACACCGGGGAGCTGTTTTTT.

This clone was counted between two and nine times. V is TRBV29-1 and J is TRBJ2-3; 11 bases match TRBD2. Germline CDR1 SQVTM, CDR2 ANQGSEA. The J segment lost 1 base and the V segment lost 7 bases, leaving 1 base of the junction unmatched. This CDR3 is built from 13 residues. The CDR3 reads CSGGLAGTDTQYF. The CDR3 nucleotides read TGCAGCGGGGGACTAGCGGGCACAGATACGCAGTATTTT.

The chain has TRBV19 and TRBJ2-5; 10 bases are shared with TRBD2. From germline, CDR1 is LNHDA and CDR2 SQIVND (reference sequence). There are 15 residues in the CDR3. The V and J ends lost 5 bases and 5 bases, in that order; junction bases with no gene match: 8. The CDR3 DNA follows: TGTGCCAGTAGTGTTTCTAGCGGGAGAGGGGAGACCCAGTACTTC. This gives the protein CASSVSSGRGETQYF.

There are a few counts of this clone. The chain carries TRBV6-5 and TRBJ2-1; tentative D call: TRBD1 (6 bases). V was clipped by 7 bases and J by 1 base, with 14 bases between them. This CDR3 has 15 residues. Germline assignment: CDR1 MNHEY and CDR2 SVGAGI. The CDR3 spells CASIVATGSYNEQFF. The DNA of the CDR3 is TGTGCCAGCATCGTAGCGACAGGTTCCTACAATGAGCAGTTCTTC.

The chain uses TRBV18 and TRBJ1-2; D might be TRBD1 (5 bases). This CDR3 region has 15 residues. The germline V gene has CDR1 KGHSH and CDR2 LQKENI. V was trimmed by 2 bases and J by 5 bases, leaving 15 bases between them. In DNA, the CDR3 is TGTGCCAGCTCACCAGTCGCAGGGCCCGAGTATGGCTACACCTTC. Protein: CASSPVAGPEYGYTF.

In its sample, this clone was seen once. This rearrangement joins TRBV29-1 to TRBJ2-3, with D perhaps TRBD1 (6 bases). This CDR3 is built from 13 residues. CDR1 SQVTM and CDR2 ANQGSEA come from the germline V gene. Trimming pared 7 bases from V and 3 bases from J, leaving 14 bases between. For the CDR3, the DNA is TGCAGCGCACCACAGGGTGGGACAGATACGCAGTATTTT. The encoded protein is CSAPQGGTDTQYF.

The chain employs TRBV4-1 and TRBJ2-7; D is unclear. The CDR3 loop spans 15 amino acids. The V gene lost 1 base and the J gene lost 0 bases, with 10 bases spanning the gap. Germline loops: CDR1 MGHRA, CDR2 YSYEKL. The CDR3 here is CASSQGWLPSYEQYF. Written as DNA, the CDR3 is TGCGCCAGCAGCCAAGGGTGGCTTCCCTCCTACGAGCAGTACTTC.

This chain joins TRBV5-1 and TRBJ2-7, with 13 bases identical to TRBD2. The CDR3 contains 16 residues. Trimming took 4 bases from V and 1 from J; bases not matched to a gene: 5. The germline V gene has CDR1 SGHRS and CDR2 YFSETQ. DNA of the CDR3: TGCGCCAGCAGCGGAACACTAGCGGGAGGGTCCTACGAGCAGTACTTC. Amino acids: CASSGTLAGGSYEQYF.

V gene TRBV27 combines with J gene TRBJ2-7, with D tentatively TRBD2 (5 bases). The V gene's germline CDR1 is MNHEY and CDR2 SMNVEV (reference sequence). The V gene lost 4 bases and the J gene lost 0 bases, with 10 bases spanning the gap. The CDR3 is made up of 14 amino acids. The CDR3 coding sequence is TGTGCCAGCAGTTCGACGGGAACCTCCTACGAGCAGTACTTC. It is translated as CASSSTGTSYEQYF.

In its sample, this clone was seen once. The V gene is TRBV7-8, the J gene TRBJ2-7; 9 bases align to TRBD2. Per germline, CDR1 SGHVS and CDR2 FQNEAQ. There are 17 residues in the CDR3. Germline trimming cut 5 bases from V and 4 bases from J; bases unmatched to any gene: 15. This CDR3 is CASSHKWASGIRYEQYF. CDR3 DNA: TGTGCCAGCAGCCACAAGTGGGCTAGCGGGATTCGGTACGAGCAGTACTTC.

This sequence joins TRBV6-1 and TRBJ1-4; possibly TRBD1 for D (5 bases). The germline gives CDR1 MNHNS, CDR2 SASEGT. V was trimmed by 3 bases and J by 0 bases, leaving 11 bases between them. CDR3 length: 16 amino acids. The chain's CDR3 is CASSDGGTATNEKLFF. CDR3 nucleotide sequence: TGTGCCAGCAGTGACGGGGGGACGGCAACTAATGAAAAACTGTTTTTT.

The chain links TRBV4-3 to TRBJ2-1, with D maybe TRBD2 (5 bases). The length of the CDR3 is 16 residues. Germline V CDR1 and CDR2: LGHNA, YSLEER. V lost 4 bases and J 5 bases, leaving 18 bases between the germline ends. CDR3 in DNA: TGCGCCAGCAGCCGGTTGAGCGGACCTGAGCACAATGAGCAGTTCTTC. Protein sequence: CASSRLSGPEHNEQFF.

The sample holds one count of this clone. The chain has TRBV6-5 and TRBJ1-6, with 9 bases matching TRBD1. The germline gives CDR1 MNHEY, CDR2 SVGAGI. This CDR3 has 16 residues. Germline trimming cut 3 bases from V and 8 bases from J; bases unmatched to any gene: 8. DNA for the CDR3: TGTGCCAGCAGTTATTCGGGGACAGGGCAATATTCACCCCTCCACTTT. Its protein product is CASSYSGTGQYSPLHF.

A few counts support this clone. The CDR3 nucleotides read TGCGCCAGCAGCTTGGCCGCAGGACGGGGGTATTCGCTTAATTCACCCCTCCACTTT. Residues: CASSLAAGRGYSLNSPLHF. The rearrangement uses TRBV5-1 and TRBJ1-6; D is perhaps TRBD1 (5 bases). CDR1 is SGHRS, CDR2 YFSETQ, per germline. V gave up 0 bases and J gave up 6 bases, with 22 bases separating them. This CDR3 contains 19 residues.